A selection of T cell receptor beta chains follows, all from one sample in a study of shared clonotypes between healthy human individuals. Only in-frame clones appear in the TCRdb table, and some are missing; sequencing was by immunoSEQ multiplex PCR. The sample has some 530,000 clones, around 73% seen once. Sequenced: PBMCs. Receptor source: a woman aged 35 to 49 in good health. Some clones in this sample may be carry-over from other donors' samples. Each CDR3 is given with its conserved first and last residue. D genes are given only for firm matches. Part of the rows lack a size; the others show once, few, many or a class for expanded clones.

D,size,J,V,CDR3,DNA
NA,once,TRBJ2-4,TRBV6-5,CASSYSGSGIQYF,TGTGCCAGCAGTTACTCGGGCAGTGGTATTCAGTACTTC
NA,NA,TRBJ1-5,TRBV5-4,CARSLAQNQPQHF,TGTGCCAGAAGCTTGGCGCAAAATCAGCCCCAGCATTTT
NA,NA,TRBJ1-6,TRBV7-2,CASSRFPQQSSYNSPLHF,TGTGCCAGCAGCCGTTTCCCCCAGCAGAGCTCCTATAATTCACCCCTCCACTTT
NA,NA,TRBJ1-5,TRBV2,CASSEHWSQPQHF,TGTGCCAGCAGTGAACACTGGAGCCAGCCCCAGCATTTT
NA,NA,TRBJ2-7,TRBV29-1,CSVAVYRVDEQYF,TGCAGCGTTGCAGTATACAGGGTAGACGAGCAGTACTTC
TRBD2,NA,TRBJ2-2,TRBV30,CAWTGTSFLTGELFF,TGTGCCTGGACCGGGACTAGTTTTTTAACCGGGGAGCTGTTTTTT
TRBD1,NA,TRBJ1-2,TRBV5-6,CASSTRDRYEGGYTF,TGTGCCAGCAGCACCAGGGACAGATATGAGGGAGGCTACACCTTC
NA,NA,TRBJ2-7,TRBV28,CASSYYPGAYEQYF,TGTGCCAGCAGTTACTACCCTGGAGCCTACGAGCAGTACTTC
TRBD2,NA,TRBJ2-1,TRBV4-3,CASSQKGDYYNEQFF,TGCGCCAGCAGCCAAAAAGGGGACTACTACAATGAGCAGTTCTTC
NA,NA,TRBJ1-1,TRBV7-9,CASSLTGYHTEAFF,TGTGCCAGCAGCTTAACAGGGTATCACACTGAAGCTTTCTTT
NA,NA,TRBJ2-7,TRBV6-5,CASRKGDEQYF,TGTGCCAGCAGGAAGGGCGACGAGCAGTACTTC
NA,NA,TRBJ2-7,TRBV7-2,CASSRGRQTPEQYF,TGTGCCAGCAGCCGAGGGCGCCAAACTCCCGAGCAGTACTTC
TRBD2,NA,TRBJ2-3,TRBV27,CASNKAGVVDTQYF,TGTGCCAGCAATAAGGCGGGAGTAGTAGATACGCAGTATTTT
NA,NA,TRBJ2-1,TRBV4-3,CASSQEPPGTTIFNEQFF,TGCGCCAGCAGCCAAGAGCCCCCTGGAACTACCATATTCAATGAGCAGTTCTTC
NA,NA,TRBJ2-5,TRBV5-1,CASSRRGLYQETQYF,TGCGCCAGCAGCCGTCGGGGGTTGTACCAAGAGACCCAGTACTTC
NA,NA,TRBJ2-2,TRBV7-3,CASSLTSPANTGELFF,TGTGCCAGCAGCTTAACTTCTCCAGCGAACACCGGGGAGCTGTTTTTT
TRBD2,once,TRBJ2-7,TRBV5-6,CASSRTSGRISYEQYF,TGTGCCAGCAGCCGGACTAGCGGGAGAATCTCCTACGAGCAGTACTTC
NA,NA,TRBJ1-2,TRBV15,CATSRDFDDGYTF,TGTGCCACCAGCAGAGATTTTGACGATGGCTACACCTTC
TRBD1,NA,TRBJ2-6,TRBV5-6,CASGDRTTSGANVLTF,TGTGCCAGCGGGGACAGGACAACCTCTGGGGCCAACGTCCTGACTTTC
NA,NA,TRBJ2-5,TRBV19,CASSMIWGETQYF,TGTGCCAGTAGTATGATTTGGGGCGAGACCCAGTACTTC
NA,once,TRBJ2-2,TRBV27,CASSLAPGPVTGELFF,TGTGCCAGCAGTTTAGCTCCGGGCCCCGTCACCGGGGAGCTGTTTTTT
NA,NA,TRBJ2-2,TRBV7-2,CASSLAPPHGELFF,TGTGCCAGCAGCTTAGCCCCCCCCCACGGAGAGCTGTTTTTT
TRBD2,NA,TRBJ2-7,TRBV19,CASGGRAVSEQYF,TGTGCCAGTGGCGGGAGGGCCGTCTCCGAGCAGTACTTC
TRBD2,NA,TRBJ2-7,TRBV18,CASSLGLAEIYEQYF,TGTGCCAGCTCATTGGGACTAGCGGAAATCTACGAGCAGTACTTC
TRBD2,many,TRBJ2-7,TRBV28,CASSPSGRSSYEQYF,TGTGCCAGCAGCCCTAGCGGGAGGAGCTCCTACGAGCAGTACTTC
NA,NA,TRBJ2-7,TRBV7-8,CASSSQDKYEQYF,TGTGCCAGCAGCTCTCAAGACAAGTACGAGCAGTACTTC
NA,NA,TRBJ2-7,TRBV7-8,CASSGLSSYEQYF,TGTGCCAGCAGTGGCCTCAGCTCCTACGAGCAGTACTTC
TRBD1,NA,TRBJ2-7,TRBV19,CASSNPTGANYEQYF,TGTGCCAGTAGTAACCCGACAGGGGCAAACTACGAGCAGTACTTC
NA,NA,TRBJ2-2,TRBV19,CASSGTGNTGELFF,TGTGCCAGTAGTGGGACGGGGAACACCGGGGAGCTGTTTTTT
NA,NA,TRBJ2-3,TRBV5-6,CASSLGLRGDPSTDTQYF,TGTGCCAGCAGCTTGGGATTGAGGGGTGATCCTAGCACAGATACGCAGTATTTT
NA,NA,TRBJ1-1,TRBV27,CASSLRGGLEAFF,TGTGCCAGCAGTTTACGAGGGGGGCTGGAAGCTTTCTTT
NA,NA,TRBJ2-7,TRBV29-1,CSVAVGTLSYEQYF,TGCAGCGTTGCTGTCGGGACCCTTTCCTACGAGCAGTACTTC
NA,NA,TRBJ1-4,TRBV11-2,CASSLALAEKLFF,TGTGCCAGCAGCTTAGCCTTAGCGGAAAAACTGTTTTTT
NA,few,TRBJ2-1,TRBV5-1,CASSTYPGRSSYNEQFF,TGCGCCAGCAGCACCTATCCGGGACGCAGCTCCTACAATGAGCAGTTCTTC
NA,NA,TRBJ2-7,TRBV9,CASTKGDMGRNEQYF,TGTGCCAGCACCAAAGGGGACATGGGAAGGAACGAGCAGTACTTC
NA,NA,TRBJ2-3,TRBV7-9,CASRHYQGGSTDTQYF,TGTGCCAGCAGACACTATCAGGGGGGTAGCACAGATACGCAGTATTTT
NA,NA,TRBJ2-7,TRBV4-2,CASSQEGRTEWYEQYF,TGTGCCAGCAGCCAAGAAGGCAGGACAGAATGGTACGAGCAGTACTTC
TRBD2,NA,TRBJ2-1,TRBV9,CASSAGTSGRAVAYNEQFF,TGTGCCAGCAGCGCCGGGACTAGCGGGAGGGCCGTAGCCTACAATGAGCAGTTCTTC
TRBD2,NA,TRBJ2-5,TRBV7-2,CASSSQRTSWETQYF,TGTGCCAGCAGCTCCCAACGGACTAGCTGGGAGACCCAGTACTTC
NA,NA,TRBJ2-5,TRBV19,CASSEPARAHQETQYF,TGTGCCAGTAGTGAACCCGCGAGGGCCCACCAAGAGACCCAGTACTTC
TRBD2,NA,TRBJ2-7,TRBV11-2,CASSLGAGGHEQYF,TGTGCCAGCAGCTTAGGAGCGGGAGGCCACGAGCAGTACTTC
TRBD1,NA,TRBJ1-1,TRBV30,CAWSVEQGAEAFF,TGTGCCTGGAGTGTAGAACAGGGGGCTGAAGCTTTCTTT